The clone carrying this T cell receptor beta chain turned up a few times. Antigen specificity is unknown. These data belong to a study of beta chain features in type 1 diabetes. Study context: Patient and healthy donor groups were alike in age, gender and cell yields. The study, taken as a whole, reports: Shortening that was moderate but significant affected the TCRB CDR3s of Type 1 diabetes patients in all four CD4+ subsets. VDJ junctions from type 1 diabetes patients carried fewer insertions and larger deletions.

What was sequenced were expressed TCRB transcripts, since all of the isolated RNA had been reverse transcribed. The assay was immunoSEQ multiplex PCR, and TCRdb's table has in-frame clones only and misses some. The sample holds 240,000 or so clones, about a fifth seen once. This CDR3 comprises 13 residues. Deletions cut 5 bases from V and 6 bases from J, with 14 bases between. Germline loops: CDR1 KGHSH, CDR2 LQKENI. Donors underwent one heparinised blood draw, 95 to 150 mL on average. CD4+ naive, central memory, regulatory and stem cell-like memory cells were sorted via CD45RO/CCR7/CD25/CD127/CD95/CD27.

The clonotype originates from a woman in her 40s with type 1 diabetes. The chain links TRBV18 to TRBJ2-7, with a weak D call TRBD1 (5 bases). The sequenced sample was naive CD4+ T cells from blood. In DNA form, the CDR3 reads TGTGCCAGCTCATTGGCCAGGGCGTCCGAGCAGTACTTC. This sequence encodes CASSLARASEQYF.